This T cell receptor (beta chain) originates from a study of blood T cell repertoires in COVID-19. The data were produced by immunoSEQ multiplex PCR, yet TCRdb's version contains in-frame clones alone and is incomplete. The sample yields 200,000 or so clones, around nine tenths seen once. The sample holds one count of this clone. Germline V gene lookup returns CDR1 MNHEY and CDR2 SVGAGI. Trimming cost V 6 bases and J 7 bases, with 21 bases left between them. This CDR3 is 15 amino acids long. This TCR was sampled from a man younger than 40 who had recovered from COVID-19. Material for sequencing was PBMCs or T cells enriched from blood (not recorded which). The chain is built from TRBV6-5 and TRBJ1-2; a weak D match, TRBD1 (6 bases). The DNA for the CDR3 is TGTGCCAGCAGGCGGTCCCGGGACAATCCCTTTGGCTACACCTTC. The encoded protein is CASRRSRDNPFGYTF.